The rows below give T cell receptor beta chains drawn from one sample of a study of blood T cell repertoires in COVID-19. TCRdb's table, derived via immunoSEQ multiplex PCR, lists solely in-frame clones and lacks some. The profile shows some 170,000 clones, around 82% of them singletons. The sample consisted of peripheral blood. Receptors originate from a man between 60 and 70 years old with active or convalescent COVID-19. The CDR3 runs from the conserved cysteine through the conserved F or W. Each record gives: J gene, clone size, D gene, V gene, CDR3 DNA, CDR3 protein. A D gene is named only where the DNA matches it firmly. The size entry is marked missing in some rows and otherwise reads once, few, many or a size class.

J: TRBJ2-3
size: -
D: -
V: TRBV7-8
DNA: TGTGCCAGCAGCTTAGCGTCGGTAAGCGGTGGCTTTTCGGCTGTAGATACGCAGTATTTT
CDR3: CASSLASVSGGFSAVDTQYF

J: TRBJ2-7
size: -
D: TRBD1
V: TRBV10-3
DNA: TGTGCCATCAGTGACGGGACAGGCTACGAGCAGTACTTC
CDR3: CAISDGTGYEQYF

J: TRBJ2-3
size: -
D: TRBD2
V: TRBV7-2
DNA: TGTGCCAGCAGCTTAGCGGGAGGGGATACGCAGTATTTT
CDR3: CASSLAGGDTQYF

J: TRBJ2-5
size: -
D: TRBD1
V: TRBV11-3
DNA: TGTGCCAGCAGCTTAGGGACAGGGGCGCAAGAGACCCAGTACTTC
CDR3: CASSLGTGAQETQYF

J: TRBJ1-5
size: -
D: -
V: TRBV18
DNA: TGTGCCAGCTCACTCACGCGGCCTGTCAACAGCAATCAGCCCCAGCATTTT
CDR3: CASSLTRPVNSNQPQHF

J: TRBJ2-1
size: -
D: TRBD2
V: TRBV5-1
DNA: TGCGCCAGCAGCCCTGCCGGGACTAGCGGGCACAATGAGCAGTTCTTC
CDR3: CASSPAGTSGHNEQFF

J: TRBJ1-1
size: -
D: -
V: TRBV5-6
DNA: TGTGCCAGCAGCTTGTTAACAGGGCAAAACACTGAAGCTTTCTTT
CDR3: CASSLLTGQNTEAFF

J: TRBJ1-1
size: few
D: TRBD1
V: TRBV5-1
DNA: TGCGCCAGCAGCTTAGGGGGACAGCACACTGAAGCTTTCTTT
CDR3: CASSLGGQHTEAFF

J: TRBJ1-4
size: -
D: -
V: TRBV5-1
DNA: TGCGCCAGCAGCTTGGCGGGACTGATTAATGAAAAACTGTTTTTT
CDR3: CASSLAGLINEKLFF

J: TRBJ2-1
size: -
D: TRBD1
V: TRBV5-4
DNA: TGTGCCAGCAGCTTGCATACCGGGACAGCGCGGTACAATGAGCAGTTCTTC
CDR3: CASSLHTGTARYNEQFF

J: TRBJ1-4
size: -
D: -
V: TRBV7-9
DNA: TGTGCCAGCAGCTTATCAGGGACTAATGAAAAACTGTTTTTT
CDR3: CASSLSGTNEKLFF

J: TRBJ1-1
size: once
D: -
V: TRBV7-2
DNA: TGTGCCAGCAGCATTCAGGGTGGAGGGACTGAAGCTTTCTTT
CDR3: CASSIQGGGTEAFF

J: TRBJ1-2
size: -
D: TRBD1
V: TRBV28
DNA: TGTGCCAGCAGTCCCGCCAACAGGGGTAGGGGCTACACCTTC
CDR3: CASSPANRGRGYTF

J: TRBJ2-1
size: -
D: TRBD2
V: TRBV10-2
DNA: TGCGCCAGCATACGGACTAGCGGGATGATCCACGAGCAGTTCTTC
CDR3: CASIRTSGMIHEQFF

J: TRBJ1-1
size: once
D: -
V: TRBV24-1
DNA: TGTGCCACCAGTGATTTAGGGGCAGGTGAAGCTTTCTTT
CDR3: CATSDLGAGEAFF

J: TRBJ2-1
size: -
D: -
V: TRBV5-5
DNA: TGTGCCAGCAGCGGCACAGGGTACAATGAGCAGTTCTTC
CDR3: CASSGTGYNEQFF

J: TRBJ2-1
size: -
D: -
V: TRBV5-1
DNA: TGCGCCAGCAGCTTGGACTTAACTAACAACAATGAGCAGTTCTTC
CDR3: CASSLDLTNNNEQFF

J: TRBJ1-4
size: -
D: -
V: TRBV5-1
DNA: TGCGCCAGCAGCTTGGCCCCGAGCAATGAAAAACTGTTTTTT
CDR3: CASSLAPSNEKLFF

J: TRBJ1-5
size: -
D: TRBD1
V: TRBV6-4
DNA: TGTGCCAGCAGTGGGTCAACAGGGGGGAGTCAGCCCCAGCATTTT
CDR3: CASSGSTGGSQPQHF